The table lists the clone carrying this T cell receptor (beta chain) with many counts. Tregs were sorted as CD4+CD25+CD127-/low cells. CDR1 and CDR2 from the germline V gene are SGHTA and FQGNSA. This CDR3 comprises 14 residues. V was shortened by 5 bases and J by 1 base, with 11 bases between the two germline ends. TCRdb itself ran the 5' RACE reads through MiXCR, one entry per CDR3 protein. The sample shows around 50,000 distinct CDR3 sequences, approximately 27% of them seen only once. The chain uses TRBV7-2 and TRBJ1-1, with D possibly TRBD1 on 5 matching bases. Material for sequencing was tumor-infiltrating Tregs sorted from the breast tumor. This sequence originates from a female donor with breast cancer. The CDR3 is CASSAGRGNTEAFF. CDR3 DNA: TGTGCCAGCAGCGCGGGACGGGGGAACACTGAAGCTTTCTTT.